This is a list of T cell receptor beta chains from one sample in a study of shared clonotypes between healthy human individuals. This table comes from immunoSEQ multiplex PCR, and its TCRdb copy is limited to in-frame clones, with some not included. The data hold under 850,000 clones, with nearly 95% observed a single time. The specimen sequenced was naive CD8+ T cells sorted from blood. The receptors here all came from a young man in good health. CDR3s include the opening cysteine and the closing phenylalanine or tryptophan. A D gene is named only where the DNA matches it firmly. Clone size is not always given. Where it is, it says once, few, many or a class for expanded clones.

CDR3aa: CASRPKGGGYGYTF
CDR3nt: TGTGCCAGCAGACCTAAGGGGGGCGGCTATGGCTACACCTTC
j_gene: TRBJ1-2
v_gene: TRBV27
abundance: NA
d_gene: NA

CDR3aa: CSVYRREYNEQFF
CDR3nt: TGCAGCGTTTATCGTCGGGAGTACAATGAGCAGTTCTTC
j_gene: TRBJ2-1
v_gene: TRBV29-1
abundance: NA
d_gene: NA

CDR3aa: CASSHQYEQYF
CDR3nt: TGTGCCAGCAGCCACCAATACGAGCAGTACTTC
j_gene: TRBJ2-7
v_gene: TRBV11-2
abundance: NA
d_gene: NA

CDR3aa: CASTLGRSAYEQYF
CDR3nt: TGTGCCAGCACCCTAGGTAGATCGGCCTACGAGCAGTACTTC
j_gene: TRBJ2-7
v_gene: TRBV7-8
abundance: few
d_gene: NA

CDR3aa: CASSASGGAYEQYF
CDR3nt: TGTGCCAGTAGCGCGTCGGGAGGGGCCTACGAGCAGTACTTC
j_gene: TRBJ2-7
v_gene: TRBV19
abundance: NA
d_gene: TRBD2

CDR3aa: CASSVSLAAHSYNEQFF
CDR3nt: TGCGCCAGCAGCGTAAGCCTAGCGGCCCACTCCTACAATGAGCAGTTCTTC
j_gene: TRBJ2-1
v_gene: TRBV4-3
abundance: NA
d_gene: TRBD2

CDR3aa: CASSLGVGQGSYEQYF
CDR3nt: TGTGCCAGCAGCTTAGGGGTAGGACAGGGGTCCTACGAGCAGTACTTC
j_gene: TRBJ2-7
v_gene: TRBV7-6
abundance: NA
d_gene: TRBD1

CDR3aa: CASSLGLAVFTDTQYF
CDR3nt: TGTGCCAGCAGCTTAGGACTAGCGGTCTTCACAGATACGCAGTATTTT
j_gene: TRBJ2-3
v_gene: TRBV7-3
abundance: NA
d_gene: TRBD2

CDR3aa: CASSQDMGRTNEKLFF
CDR3nt: TGCGCCAGCAGCCAAGATATGGGTCGGACTAATGAAAAACTGTTTTTT
j_gene: TRBJ1-4
v_gene: TRBV4-3
abundance: once
d_gene: NA

CDR3aa: CASSVLSGANVLTF
CDR3nt: TGTGCCAGCAGTGTCCTCTCTGGGGCCAACGTCCTGACTTTC
j_gene: TRBJ2-6
v_gene: TRBV28
abundance: NA
d_gene: NA

CDR3aa: CASSGDVAGYEQYF
CDR3nt: TGTGCCAGTAGCGGGGACGTCGCGGGCTACGAGCAGTACTTC
j_gene: TRBJ2-7
v_gene: TRBV19
abundance: NA
d_gene: NA

CDR3aa: CASSLRLGSASEQFF
CDR3nt: TGTGCCAGCAGCTTAAGGCTCGGATCGGCGAGTGAGCAGTTCTTC
j_gene: TRBJ2-1
v_gene: TRBV7-2
abundance: NA
d_gene: NA

CDR3aa: CASSQRERPNSYNEQFF
CDR3nt: TGCGCCAGCAGCCAGCGCGAGCGCCCCAACTCCTACAATGAGCAGTTCTTC
j_gene: TRBJ2-1
v_gene: TRBV5-1
abundance: NA
d_gene: NA

CDR3aa: CASSVGWDYEQYF
CDR3nt: TGCGCCAGCAGTGTGGGATGGGATTACGAGCAGTACTTC
j_gene: TRBJ2-7
v_gene: TRBV10-2
abundance: NA
d_gene: NA

CDR3aa: CASSPDVAAQETQYF
CDR3nt: TGCGCCAGCAGCCCCGATGTTGCAGCCCAAGAGACCCAGTACTTC
j_gene: TRBJ2-5
v_gene: TRBV5-1
abundance: NA
d_gene: NA

CDR3aa: CASSAGDYEQYF
CDR3nt: TGTGCCAGCAGCGCCGGAGACTACGAGCAGTACTTC
j_gene: TRBJ2-7
v_gene: TRBV5-6
abundance: NA
d_gene: NA

CDR3aa: CSGTSGSFNEQFF
CDR3nt: TGCAGCGGAACTAGCGGGAGTTTCAATGAGCAGTTCTTC
j_gene: TRBJ2-1
v_gene: TRBV29-1
abundance: NA
d_gene: TRBD2

CDR3aa: CATRPLAHYEQYF
CDR3nt: TGTGCCACCCGGCCCCTCGCCCACTACGAGCAGTACTTC
j_gene: TRBJ2-7
v_gene: TRBV28
abundance: NA
d_gene: NA

CDR3aa: CASSEEDRAGEKLFF
CDR3nt: TGTGCCAGCAGTGAAGAGGACAGGGCTGGTGAAAAACTGTTTTTT
j_gene: TRBJ1-4
v_gene: TRBV6-1
abundance: NA
d_gene: TRBD1

CDR3aa: CASSGGGFYEQYF
CDR3nt: TGTGCCAGCAGCGGAGGAGGATTCTACGAGCAGTACTTC
j_gene: TRBJ2-7
v_gene: TRBV5-6
abundance: NA
d_gene: NA

CDR3aa: CASSVNEKLFF
CDR3nt: TGTGCCAGCAGCGTAAATGAAAAACTGTTTTTT
j_gene: TRBJ1-4
v_gene: TRBV7-9
abundance: NA
d_gene: NA

CDR3aa: CSVVRGDSTEAFF
CDR3nt: TGCAGCGTTGTTCGGGGGGATAGCACTGAAGCTTTCTTT
j_gene: TRBJ1-1
v_gene: TRBV29-1
abundance: NA
d_gene: NA

CDR3aa: CAISESKGQGAQLSYNEQFF
CDR3nt: TGTGCCATCAGTGAGTCGAAGGGGCAGGGGGCCCAACTCTCCTACAATGAGCAGTTCTTC
j_gene: TRBJ2-1
v_gene: TRBV10-3
abundance: NA
d_gene: TRBD1

CDR3aa: CASSTGSSGANVLTF
CDR3nt: TGTGCCAGTAGTACCGGGAGCTCTGGGGCCAACGTCCTGACTTTC
j_gene: TRBJ2-6
v_gene: TRBV19
abundance: NA
d_gene: NA

CDR3aa: CASSWTGYEQYF
CDR3nt: TGTGCCAGCAGCTGGACGGGCTACGAGCAGTACTTC
j_gene: TRBJ2-7
v_gene: TRBV5-6
abundance: NA
d_gene: NA

CDR3aa: CASSIDPSGPHNEKLFF
CDR3nt: TGTGCCAGTAGTATAGATCCCTCCGGGCCTCATAATGAAAAACTGTTTTTT
j_gene: TRBJ1-4
v_gene: TRBV19
abundance: NA
d_gene: NA

CDR3aa: CASSLLTGFSEQFF
CDR3nt: TGTGCCAGCAGCCTGCTAACAGGGTTCAGTGAGCAGTTCTTC
j_gene: TRBJ2-1
v_gene: TRBV5-8
abundance: NA
d_gene: NA

CDR3aa: CASSAFTGIPSYEQYF
CDR3nt: TGTGCCAGCAGCGCATTTACAGGTATCCCCTCCTACGAGCAGTACTTC
j_gene: TRBJ2-7
v_gene: TRBV5-5
abundance: once
d_gene: NA

CDR3aa: CASSPGTGEIGELFF
CDR3nt: TGTGCCAGCAGTCCCGGGACAGGGGAAATTGGGGAGCTGTTTTTT
j_gene: TRBJ2-2
v_gene: TRBV6-1
abundance: NA
d_gene: TRBD1

CDR3aa: CASFSFPGGRGRRYNEQFF
CDR3nt: TGTGCCAGCTTTTCCTTCCCCGGGGGCAGGGGGCGGCGGTACAATGAGCAGTTCTTC
j_gene: TRBJ2-1
v_gene: TRBV27
abundance: NA
d_gene: TRBD1

CDR3aa: CATPASGTEFTGELFF
CDR3nt: TGTGCCACCCCAGCTTCCGGGACAGAGTTTACCGGGGAGCTGTTTTTT
j_gene: TRBJ2-2
v_gene: TRBV7-6
abundance: once
d_gene: TRBD1

CDR3aa: CASSVDGQVWETQYF
CDR3nt: TGTGCCAGCAGCGTAGACGGACAAGTGTGGGAGACCCAGTACTTC
j_gene: TRBJ2-5
v_gene: TRBV9
abundance: NA
d_gene: NA

CDR3aa: CATKRGSTDTQYF
CDR3nt: TGTGCCACTAAACGGGGGAGCACAGATACGCAGTATTTT
j_gene: TRBJ2-3
v_gene: TRBV7-9
abundance: NA
d_gene: NA

CDR3aa: CASSVASGGSTDTQYF
CDR3nt: TGTGCCAGCAGCGTAGCTTCGGGCGGGAGCACAGATACGCAGTATTTT
j_gene: TRBJ2-3
v_gene: TRBV9
abundance: NA
d_gene: NA

CDR3aa: CASSPTSEPPYEQYF
CDR3nt: TGTGCCAGCAGCCCCACCAGTGAGCCCCCCTACGAGCAGTACTTC
j_gene: TRBJ2-7
v_gene: TRBV11-2
abundance: NA
d_gene: NA

CDR3aa: CASSFLPSTDTQYF
CDR3nt: TGTGCCAGCAGTTTCTTGCCGAGCACAGATACGCAGTATTTT
j_gene: TRBJ2-3
v_gene: TRBV28
abundance: once
d_gene: NA

CDR3aa: CASSFGQRLYGYTF
CDR3nt: TGTGCCAGCAGCTTCGGCCAACGACTTTATGGCTACACCTTC
j_gene: TRBJ1-2
v_gene: TRBV11-2
abundance: once
d_gene: NA

CDR3aa: CASSFSQRDIDEQFF
CDR3nt: TGTGCCAGCAGCTTCAGCCAGCGGGATATCGATGAGCAGTTCTTC
j_gene: TRBJ2-1
v_gene: TRBV7-9
abundance: NA
d_gene: TRBD2

CDR3aa: CASSEHYLYIQYF
CDR3nt: TGTGCCAGCAGTGAACATTACCTCTACATTCAGTACTTC
j_gene: TRBJ2-4
v_gene: TRBV6-1
abundance: NA
d_gene: NA

CDR3aa: CASSLPPDRAEYEQYF
CDR3nt: TGTGCCAGCAGTTTACCTCCGGACAGGGCCGAATACGAGCAGTACTTC
j_gene: TRBJ2-7
v_gene: TRBV28
abundance: NA
d_gene: TRBD1

CDR3aa: CASSSWTLDGELFF
CDR3nt: TGTGCCAGCAGCTCCTGGACGTTGGACGGGGAGCTGTTTTTT
j_gene: TRBJ2-2
v_gene: TRBV7-9
abundance: NA
d_gene: NA

CDR3aa: CASSPGPGAEQYF
CDR3nt: TGTGCCAGCAGCCCCGGACCAGGGGCCGAGCAGTACTTC
j_gene: TRBJ2-7
v_gene: TRBV6-4
abundance: NA
d_gene: NA

CDR3aa: CASSLGETSGSRDEQFF
CDR3nt: TGTGCCAGCAGCTTAGGGGAGACTAGCGGGAGTCGGGATGAGCAGTTCTTC
j_gene: TRBJ2-1
v_gene: TRBV7-9
abundance: once
d_gene: TRBD2

CDR3aa: CASSIGVAGGTGELFF
CDR3nt: TGTGCCAGTAGTATAGGCGTAGCGGGAGGTACCGGGGAGCTGTTTTTT
j_gene: TRBJ2-2
v_gene: TRBV19
abundance: NA
d_gene: TRBD2